This T cell receptor (beta chain) was profiled in a study of shared clonotypes between healthy human individuals. Regarding the study as a whole: Depth was large, yet rarefaction showed that sorted-subset sequencing was incomplete.

Comment on this clone: Its antigen is undetermined.

This table comes from immunoSEQ multiplex PCR, and its TCRdb copy is limited to in-frame clones, with some not included. The table includes approximately 2.3 million clones, more than 85% detected once. Germline trimming cut 3 bases from V and 5 bases from J; bases unmatched to any gene: 6. The CDR3 consists of 15 residues. Germline CDR1 reads SEHNR; CDR2 reads FQNEAQ (reference sequence). The TCR was taken from a man in his late teens or twenties in good health. Some clones in this sample may be carry-over from other donors' samples. The sequenced sample was naive CD4+ T cells from PBMCs. As to subset: CD45RA+ positively selected. The chain is built from TRBV7-9 and TRBJ2-3; 9 nucleotides match TRBD1. In DNA, the CDR3 is TGTGCCAGCAGCTTTACAGGGGGCGGGGGAGATACGCAGTATTTT. Protein product: CASSFTGGGGDTQYF.